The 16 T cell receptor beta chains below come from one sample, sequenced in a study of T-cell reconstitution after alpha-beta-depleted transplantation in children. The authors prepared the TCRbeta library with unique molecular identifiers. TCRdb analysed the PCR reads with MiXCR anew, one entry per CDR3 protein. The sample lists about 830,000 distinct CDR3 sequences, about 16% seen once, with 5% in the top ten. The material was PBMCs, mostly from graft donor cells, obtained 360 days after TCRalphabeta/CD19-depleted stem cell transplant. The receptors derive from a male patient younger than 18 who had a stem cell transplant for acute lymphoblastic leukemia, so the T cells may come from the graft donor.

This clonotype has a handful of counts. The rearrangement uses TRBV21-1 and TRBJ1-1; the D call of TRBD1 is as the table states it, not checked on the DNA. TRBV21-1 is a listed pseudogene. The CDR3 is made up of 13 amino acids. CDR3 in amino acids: CAKSGTGRTEAFF. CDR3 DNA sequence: TGTGCCAAGTCCGGGACAGGGAGGACTGAAGCTTTCTTT.

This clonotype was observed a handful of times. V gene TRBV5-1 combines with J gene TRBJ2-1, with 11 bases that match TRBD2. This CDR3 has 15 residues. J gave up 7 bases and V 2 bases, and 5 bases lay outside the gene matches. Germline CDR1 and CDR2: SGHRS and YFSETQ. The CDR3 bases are TGCGCCAGCAGCTTCAGTCTAGCGGGAGGTAATGAGCAGTTCTTC. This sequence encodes CASSFSLAGGNEQFF.

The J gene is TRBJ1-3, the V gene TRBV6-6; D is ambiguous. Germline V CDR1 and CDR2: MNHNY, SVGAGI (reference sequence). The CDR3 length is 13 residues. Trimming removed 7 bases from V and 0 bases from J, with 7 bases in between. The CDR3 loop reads CASIAGSGNTIYF. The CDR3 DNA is TGTGCCAGCATTGCAGGCTCTGGAAACACCATATATTTT.

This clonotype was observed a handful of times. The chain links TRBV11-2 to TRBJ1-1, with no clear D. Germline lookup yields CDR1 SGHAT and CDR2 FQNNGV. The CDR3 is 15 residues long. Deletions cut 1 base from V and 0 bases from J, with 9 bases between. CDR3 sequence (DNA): TGTGCCAGCAGCTTAGCGCGCGAGATGAACACTGAAGCTTTCTTT. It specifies CASSLAREMNTEAFF.

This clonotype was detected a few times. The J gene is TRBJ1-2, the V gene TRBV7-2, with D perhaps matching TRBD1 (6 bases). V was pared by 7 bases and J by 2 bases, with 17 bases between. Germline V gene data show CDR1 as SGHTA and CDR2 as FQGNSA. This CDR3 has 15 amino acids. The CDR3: CASTRRAGANYGYTF. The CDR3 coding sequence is TGTGCCAGCACCCGGCGGGCGGGGGCGAACTATGGCTACACCTTC.

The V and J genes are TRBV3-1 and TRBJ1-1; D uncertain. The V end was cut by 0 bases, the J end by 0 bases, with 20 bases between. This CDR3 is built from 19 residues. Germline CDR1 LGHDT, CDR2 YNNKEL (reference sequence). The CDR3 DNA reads TGTGCCAGCAGCCAAGATCCGGGAAGGATCTTAGGATTGAACACTGAAGCTTTCTTT. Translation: CASSQDPGRILGLNTEAFF.

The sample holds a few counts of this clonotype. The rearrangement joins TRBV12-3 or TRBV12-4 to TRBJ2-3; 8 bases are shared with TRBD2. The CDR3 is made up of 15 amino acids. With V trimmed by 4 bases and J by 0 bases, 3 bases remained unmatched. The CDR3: CASSYLAGSTDTQYF. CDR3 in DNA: TGTGCCAGCAGTTACCTAGCGGGTAGCACAGATACGCAGTATTTT.

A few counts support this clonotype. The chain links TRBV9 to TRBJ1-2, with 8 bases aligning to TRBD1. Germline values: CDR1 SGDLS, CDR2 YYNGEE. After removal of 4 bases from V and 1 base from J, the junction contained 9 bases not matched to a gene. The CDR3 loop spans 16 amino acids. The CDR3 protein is CASSLRTGMGNYGYTF. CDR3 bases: TGTGCCAGCAGCCTTCGGACAGGGATGGGTAACTATGGCTACACCTTC.

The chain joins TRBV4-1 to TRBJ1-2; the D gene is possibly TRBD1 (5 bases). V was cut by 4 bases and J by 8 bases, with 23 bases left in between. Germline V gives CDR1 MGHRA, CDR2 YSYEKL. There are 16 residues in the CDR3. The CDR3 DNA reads TGCGCCAGCAGCCCCCGTTCCCTTAACGGGGGGTACGGCTACACCTTC. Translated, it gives CASSPRSLNGGYGYTF.

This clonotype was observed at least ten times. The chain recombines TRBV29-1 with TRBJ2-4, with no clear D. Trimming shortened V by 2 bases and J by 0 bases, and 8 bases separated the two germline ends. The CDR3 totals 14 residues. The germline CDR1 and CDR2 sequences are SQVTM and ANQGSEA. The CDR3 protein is CSVESRLAKNIQYF. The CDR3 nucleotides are TGCAGCGTTGAATCCAGGCTAGCCAAAAACATTCAGTACTTC. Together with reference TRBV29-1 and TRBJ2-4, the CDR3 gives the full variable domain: SAVISQKPSRDICQRGTSLTIQCQVDSQVTMMFWYRQQPGQSLTLIATANQGSEATYESGFVIDKFPISRPNLTFSTLTVSNMSPEDSSIYLCSVESRLAKNIQYFGAGTRLSVL.

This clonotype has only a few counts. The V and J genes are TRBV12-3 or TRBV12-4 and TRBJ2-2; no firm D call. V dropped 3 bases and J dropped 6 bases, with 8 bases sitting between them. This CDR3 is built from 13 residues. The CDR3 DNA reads TGTGCCAGCAGTTTGTATACGGCCGGGGAGCTGTTTTTT. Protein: CASSLYTAGELFF.

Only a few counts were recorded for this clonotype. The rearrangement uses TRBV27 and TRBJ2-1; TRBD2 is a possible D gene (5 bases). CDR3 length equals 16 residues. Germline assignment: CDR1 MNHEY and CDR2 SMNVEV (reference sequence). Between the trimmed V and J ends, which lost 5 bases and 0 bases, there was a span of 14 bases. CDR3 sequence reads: CASSRLAYRSYNEQFF. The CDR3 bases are TGTGCCAGCAGTCGTTTAGCGTACCGCTCCTACAATGAGCAGTTCTTC.

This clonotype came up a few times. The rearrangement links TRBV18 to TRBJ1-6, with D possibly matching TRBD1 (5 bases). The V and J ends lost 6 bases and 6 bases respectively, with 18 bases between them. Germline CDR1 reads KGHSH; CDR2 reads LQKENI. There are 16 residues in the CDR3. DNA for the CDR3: TGTGCCAGCTCGCCCGACAGTCGGACGGTTAATTCACCCCTCCACTTT. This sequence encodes CASSPDSRTVNSPLHF.

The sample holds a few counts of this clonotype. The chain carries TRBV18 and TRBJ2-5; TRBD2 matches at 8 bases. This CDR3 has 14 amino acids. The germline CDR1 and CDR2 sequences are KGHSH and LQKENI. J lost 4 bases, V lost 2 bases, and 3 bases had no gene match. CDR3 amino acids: CASSPTAGGETQYF. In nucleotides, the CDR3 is TGTGCCAGCTCACCAACGGCGGGAGGAGAGACCCAGTACTTC.

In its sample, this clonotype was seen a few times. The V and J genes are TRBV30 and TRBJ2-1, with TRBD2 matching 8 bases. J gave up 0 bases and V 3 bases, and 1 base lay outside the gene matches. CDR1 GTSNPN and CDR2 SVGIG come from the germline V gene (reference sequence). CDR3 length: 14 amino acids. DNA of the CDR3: TGTGCCTGGAGAACTAGCGGCTCCTACAATGAGCAGTTCTTC. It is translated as CAWRTSGSYNEQFF.

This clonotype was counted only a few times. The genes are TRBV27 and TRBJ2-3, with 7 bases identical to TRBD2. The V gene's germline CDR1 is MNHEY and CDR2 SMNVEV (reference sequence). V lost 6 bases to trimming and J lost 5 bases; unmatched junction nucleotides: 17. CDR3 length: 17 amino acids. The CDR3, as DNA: TGTGCCAGCAGCAGGGTTCAGCGGGGCTCCGTGGTAGATACGCAGTATTTT. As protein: CASSRVQRGSVVDTQYF.